This entry lists 7 T cell receptor beta chains sequenced from one sample in a study of cytomegalovirus exposure and HLA in healthy donors. PCR employed 60 Vbeta and 13 Jbeta primers. TCRdb's table, derived via immunoSEQ multiplex PCR, lists solely in-frame clones and lacks some. The repertoire holds roughly 160,000 clones, approximately 90% seen once, with under 0.95% in the top ten. Sample: PBMCs. Every receptor here comes from a woman aged 25-40 years in good health and CMV-seronegative.

For this clone: At one of its ends the junction is not consistent with the germline gene, which may arise from a read error. The chain is built from TRBV28 and TRBJ1-5, with a tentative D call TRBD1 (6 bases). The V gene's germline CDR1 is MDHEN and CDR2 SYDVKM. This CDR3 has 14 amino acids. The CDR3 coding sequence is TGTGCCAGCAGTTTAAACTCAGGGGTTCAGCCCCGGCATTTT. Its protein is CASSLNSGVQPRHF.

The chain carries TRBV7-2 and TRBJ1-1, with 8 bases identical to TRBD1. CDR1 is SGHTA and CDR2 is FQGNSA in the germline V gene. This CDR3 has 14 amino acids. V was clipped by 5 bases and J by 6 bases; unmatched bases: 8. The CDR3 loop reads CASSTELQGAEAFF. The CDR3 nucleotides are TGTGCCAGCAGCACTGAATTACAGGGGGCTGAAGCTTTCTTT.

The chain recombines TRBV11-2 with TRBJ1-1, with D perhaps matching TRBD1 (5 bases). Trimming removed 1 base at V and 0 bases at J, with 15 bases between. CDR3 length: 17 amino acids. Germline V gene data show CDR1 as SGHAT and CDR2 as FQNNGV. CDR3: CASSLAPQGGMNTEAFF. CDR3 coding DNA: TGTGCCAGCAGCTTAGCCCCGCAGGGCGGGATGAACACTGAAGCTTTCTTT.

The V and J genes are TRBV15 and TRBJ2-7; 10 bases map to TRBD1. The CDR3 loop spans 14 amino acids. Germline V gene lookup returns CDR1 LNHNV and CDR2 YYDKDF (reference sequence). J was trimmed by 6 bases and V by 5 bases; bases with no gene match: 7. DNA of the CDR3: TGTGCCACCAGCGTCGGACAGGGGGATCGCGAGCAGTACTTC. It yields the protein CATSVGQGDREQYF.

As DNA, the CDR3 is TGCGCCAGCAGCCAAGTAGATGGGGAGGGGATGACGAGCTACGAGCAGTACTTC. Translating it yields CASSQVDGEGMTSYEQYF. This sequence joins TRBV4-3 and TRBJ2-7; 7 nucleotides line up with TRBD2. Losses at the gene ends were 1 base for V and 3 bases for J; bases not matched to a gene: 15. Germline V gives CDR1 LGHNA, CDR2 YSLEER. The CDR3 contains 18 residues.

The chain has TRBV2 and TRBJ2-2; 8 bases fit TRBD2. With 7 bases clipped from V and 0 bases from J, the junction kept 4 bases outside the gene matches. The CDR3 is 15 amino acids. CDR1 SNHLY and CDR2 FYNNEI come from the germline V gene. CDR3 DNA: TGTGCCAGCAAGGACGGGGGGGCGAACACCGGGGAGCTGTTTTTT. It encodes CASKDGGANTGELFF.

The CDR3 nucleotides read TGCGCCAGCAGCCTCTATCTGGCTAGCGGGGCTAACACCGGGGAGCTGTTTTTT. Translated, it gives CASSLYLASGANTGELFF. V and J are TRBV5-1 and TRBJ2-2; 9 positions agree with TRBD2. CDR3 length: 18 residues. V lost 4 bases, J lost 2 bases, and 12 bases stayed unmatched. Germline-derived CDR1 and CDR2 are SGHRS and YFSETQ. Complete variable domain (other parts from reference TRBV5-1 and TRBJ2-2): KAGVTQTPRYLIKTRGQQVTLSCSPISGHRSVSWYQQTPGQGLQFLFEYFSETQRNKGNFPGRFSGRQFSNSRSEMNVSTLELGDSALYLCASSLYLASGANTGELFFGEGSRLTVL.